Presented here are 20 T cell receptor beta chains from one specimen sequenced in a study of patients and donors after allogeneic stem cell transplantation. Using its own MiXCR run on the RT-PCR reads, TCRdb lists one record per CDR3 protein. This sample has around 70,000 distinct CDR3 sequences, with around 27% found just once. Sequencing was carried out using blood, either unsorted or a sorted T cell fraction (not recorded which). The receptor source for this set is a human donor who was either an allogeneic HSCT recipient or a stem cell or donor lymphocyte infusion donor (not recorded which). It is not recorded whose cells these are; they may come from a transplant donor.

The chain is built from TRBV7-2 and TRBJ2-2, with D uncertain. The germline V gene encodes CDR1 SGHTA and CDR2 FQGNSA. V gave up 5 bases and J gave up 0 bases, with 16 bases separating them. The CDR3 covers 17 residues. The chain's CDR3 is CASSRPSSGANTGELFF. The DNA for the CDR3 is TGTGCCAGCAGCCGCCCCTCTAGTGGGGCGAACACCGGGGAGCTGTTTTTT.

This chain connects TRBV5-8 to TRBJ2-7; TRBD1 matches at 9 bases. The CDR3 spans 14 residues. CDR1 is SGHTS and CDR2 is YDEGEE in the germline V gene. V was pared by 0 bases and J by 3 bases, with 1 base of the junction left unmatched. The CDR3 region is CASSLGQGGYEQYF. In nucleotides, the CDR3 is TGTGCCAGCAGCTTGGGACAGGGGGGCTACGAGCAGTACTTC.

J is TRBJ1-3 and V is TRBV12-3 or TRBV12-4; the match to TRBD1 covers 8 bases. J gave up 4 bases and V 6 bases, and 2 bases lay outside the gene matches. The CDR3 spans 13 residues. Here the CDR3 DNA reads TGTGCCAGCAGCAGGGGGCAAGGAAACACCATATATTTT. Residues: CASSRGQGNTIYF.

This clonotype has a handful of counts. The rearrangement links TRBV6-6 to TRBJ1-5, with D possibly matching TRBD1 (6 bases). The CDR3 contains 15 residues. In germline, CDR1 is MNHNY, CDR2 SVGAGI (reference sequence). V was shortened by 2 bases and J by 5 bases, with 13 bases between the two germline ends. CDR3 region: CASSYRTDGHQPQHF. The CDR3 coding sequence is TGTGCCAGCAGTTACCGGACAGACGGGCATCAGCCCCAGCATTTT.

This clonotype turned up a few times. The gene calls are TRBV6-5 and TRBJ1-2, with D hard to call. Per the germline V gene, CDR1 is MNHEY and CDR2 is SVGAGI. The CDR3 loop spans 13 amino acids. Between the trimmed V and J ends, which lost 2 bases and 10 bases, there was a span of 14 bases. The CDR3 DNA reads TGTGCCAGCAGTTACAGCGAACCGGGAGACTACACCTTC. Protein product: CASSYSEPGDYTF.

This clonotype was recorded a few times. As DNA, the CDR3 is TGTGCCAGCAGCTTAATTAGCGGCGTGATCAATGAGCAGTTCTTC. It is translated as CASSLISGVINEQFF. This sequence joins TRBV7-3 and TRBJ2-1, with D maybe TRBD2 (6 bases). CDR3 length equals 15 residues. Germline CDR1 and CDR2: SGHTA and FQGTGA. Trimming stripped 1 base from V and 6 bases from J, with 13 bases between.

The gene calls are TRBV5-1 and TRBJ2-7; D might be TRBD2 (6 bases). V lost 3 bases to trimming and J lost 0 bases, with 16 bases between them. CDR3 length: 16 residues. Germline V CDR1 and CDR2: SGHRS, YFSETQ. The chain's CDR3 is CASSWHSSGYSYEQYF. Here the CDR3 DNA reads TGCGCCAGCAGCTGGCACTCAAGCGGGTACTCCTACGAGCAGTACTTC.

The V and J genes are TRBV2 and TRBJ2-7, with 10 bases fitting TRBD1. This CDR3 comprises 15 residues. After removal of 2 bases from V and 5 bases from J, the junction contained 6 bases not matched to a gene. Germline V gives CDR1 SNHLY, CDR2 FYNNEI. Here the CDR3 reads CASSERTGGQDEQYF. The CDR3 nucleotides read TGTGCCAGCAGTGAACGGACAGGGGGTCAAGACGAGCAGTACTTC.

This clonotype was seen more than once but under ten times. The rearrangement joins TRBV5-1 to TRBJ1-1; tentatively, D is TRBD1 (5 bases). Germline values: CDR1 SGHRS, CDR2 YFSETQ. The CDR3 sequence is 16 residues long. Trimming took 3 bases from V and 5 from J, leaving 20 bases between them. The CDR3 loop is CASSSLEVGARTEAFF. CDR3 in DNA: TGCGCCAGCAGCTCCCTAGAGGTTGGGGCGAGGACTGAAGCTTTCTTT.

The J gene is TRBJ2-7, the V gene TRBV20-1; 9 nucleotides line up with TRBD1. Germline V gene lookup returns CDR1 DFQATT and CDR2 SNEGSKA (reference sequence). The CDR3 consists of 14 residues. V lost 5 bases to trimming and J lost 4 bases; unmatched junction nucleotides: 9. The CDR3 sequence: CSASTYRGPYEQYF. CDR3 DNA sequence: TGCAGTGCTTCAACCTACAGGGGGCCGTACGAGCAGTACTTC.

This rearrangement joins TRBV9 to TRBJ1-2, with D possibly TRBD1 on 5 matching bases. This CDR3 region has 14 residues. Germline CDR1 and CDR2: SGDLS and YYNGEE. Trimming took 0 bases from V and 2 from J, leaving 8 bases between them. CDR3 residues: CASSVDPGNYGYTF. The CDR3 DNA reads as TGTGCCAGCAGCGTAGATCCAGGGAACTATGGCTACACCTTC.

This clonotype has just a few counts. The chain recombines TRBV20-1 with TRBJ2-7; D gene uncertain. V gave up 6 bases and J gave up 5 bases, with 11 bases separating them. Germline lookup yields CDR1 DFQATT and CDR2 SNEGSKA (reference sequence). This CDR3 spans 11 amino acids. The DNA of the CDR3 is TGCAGTGCCGGCGGCGTGGACGAGCAGTACTTC. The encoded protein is CSAGGVDEQYF.

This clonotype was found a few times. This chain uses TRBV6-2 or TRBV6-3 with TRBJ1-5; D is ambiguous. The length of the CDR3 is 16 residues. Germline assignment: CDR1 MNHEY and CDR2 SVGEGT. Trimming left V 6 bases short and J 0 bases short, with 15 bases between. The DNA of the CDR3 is TGTGCCAGCAGCCCCTCTGGCCTAAATAGCAATCAGCCCCAGCATTTT. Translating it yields CASSPSGLNSNQPQHF.

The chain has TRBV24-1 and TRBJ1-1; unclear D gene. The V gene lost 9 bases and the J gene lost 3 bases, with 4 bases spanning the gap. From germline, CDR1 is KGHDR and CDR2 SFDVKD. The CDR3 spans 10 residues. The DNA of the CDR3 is TGTGCCACCCCTCACACTGAAGCTTTCTTT. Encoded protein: CATPHTEAFF.

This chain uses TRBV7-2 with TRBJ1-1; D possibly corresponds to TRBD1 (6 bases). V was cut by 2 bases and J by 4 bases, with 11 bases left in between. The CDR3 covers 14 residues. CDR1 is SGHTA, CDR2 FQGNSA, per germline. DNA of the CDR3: TGTGCCAGCAGCTTAAGTCAGGGGACCACTGAAGCTTTCTTT. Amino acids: CASSLSQGTTEAFF.

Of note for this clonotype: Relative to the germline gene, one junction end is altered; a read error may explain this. The DNA for the CDR3 is TGTGACAGCAGCCCGGGACAGGGAAGGGCTAACTATGGCTACACCTTC. It is translated as CDSSPGQGRANYGYTF. The chain links TRBV7-9 to TRBJ1-2; 9 nucleotides align to TRBD1. Germline V gives CDR1 SEHNR, CDR2 FQNEAQ (reference sequence). This CDR3 spans 16 amino acids. Together with reference TRBV7-9 and TRBJ1-2, the CDR3 gives the full variable domain: DTGVSQNPRHKITKRGQNVTFRCDPISEHNRLYWYRQTLGQGPEFLTYFQNEAQLEKSRLLSDRFSAERPKGSFSTLEIQRTEQGDSAMYLCDSSPGQGRANYGYTFGSGTRLTVV.

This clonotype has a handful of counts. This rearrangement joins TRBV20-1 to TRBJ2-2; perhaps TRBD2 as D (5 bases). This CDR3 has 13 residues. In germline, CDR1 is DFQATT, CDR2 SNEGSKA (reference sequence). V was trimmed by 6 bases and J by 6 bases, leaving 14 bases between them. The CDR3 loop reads CSALTYGAGELFF. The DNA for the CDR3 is TGCAGTGCCCTGACATACGGGGCCGGGGAGCTGTTTTTT.

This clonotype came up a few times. The CDR3 bases are TGTGCCAGCAGCCCCTCAACAGACACCGGGGAGCTGTTTTTT. Translation gives CASSPSTDTGELFF. This rearrangement joins TRBV3-1 to TRBJ2-2; D is ambiguous. The CDR3 is made up of 14 amino acids. CDR1 and CDR2 from the germline V gene are LGHDT and YNNKEL (reference sequence). V lost 4 bases, J lost 3 bases, and 9 bases lay in between.

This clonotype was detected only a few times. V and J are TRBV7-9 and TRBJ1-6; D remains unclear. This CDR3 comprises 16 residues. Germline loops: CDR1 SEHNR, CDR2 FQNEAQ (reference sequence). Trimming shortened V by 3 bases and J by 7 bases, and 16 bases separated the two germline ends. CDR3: CASSLSHILSNSPLHF. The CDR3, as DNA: TGTGCCAGCAGCTTGAGTCACATCCTCTCGAATTCACCCCTCCACTTT.

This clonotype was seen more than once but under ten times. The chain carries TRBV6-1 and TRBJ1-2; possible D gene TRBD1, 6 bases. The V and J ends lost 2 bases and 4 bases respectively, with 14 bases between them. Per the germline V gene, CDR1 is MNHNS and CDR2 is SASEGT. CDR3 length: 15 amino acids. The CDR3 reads CASSEIDRKTYGYTF. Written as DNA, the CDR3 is TGTGCCAGCAGTGAAATAGACAGGAAAACCTATGGCTACACCTTC.